Below, 32 T cell receptor beta chains from the same sample are listed, as sequenced in a study of blood T cell repertoires in COVID-19. The protocol was immunoSEQ multiplex PCR, while the TCRdb copy is restricted to in-frame clones and leaves out a portion. This table holds 200,000 to 250,000 clones, approximately 85% found once. The sample consisted of peripheral blood. The receptors stem from a man aged 50-59 years who had recovered from COVID-19.

J is TRBJ2-7 and V is TRBV10-3, with 8 bases aligning to TRBD2. The V segment lost 7 bases and the J segment 0 bases; nucleotides outside the gene matches: 5. This CDR3 has 14 residues. Per the germline V gene, CDR1 is ENHRY and CDR2 is SYGVKD. DNA of the CDR3: TGTGCCATCAAGGAGCGGGAGCCCTCCTACGAGCAGTACTTC. It translates to CAIKEREPSYEQYF.

The chain uses TRBV10-3 and TRBJ2-7, with 10 bases that match TRBD1. The CDR3 has 14 amino acids. In germline, CDR1 is ENHRY, CDR2 SYGVKD. V dropped 4 bases and J dropped 4; count of bases not matched to a gene: 4. The chain's CDR3 is CAISVRDRGYEQYF. CDR3 bases: TGTGCCATCAGTGTCAGGGACAGGGGTTACGAGCAGTACTTC.

The chain links TRBV28 to TRBJ1-1, with 9 nucleotides matching TRBD1. V shed 2 bases and J 3 bases; nucleotides not matched to a gene: 4. This CDR3 contains 15 residues. Germline CDR1 and CDR2: MDHEN and SYDVKM. The CDR3 spells CASSLKTGGDTEAFF. DNA of the CDR3: TGTGCCAGCAGTTTAAAGACAGGGGGGGACACTGAAGCTTTCTTT. The variable domain in full, with the rest retrieved from reference TRBV28 and TRBJ1-1, is DVKVTQSSRYLVKRTGEKVFLECVQDMDHENMFWYRQDPGLGLRLIYFSYDVKMKEKGDIPEGYSVSREKKERFSLILESASTNQTSMYLCASSLKTGGDTEAFFGQGTRLTVV.

V gene TRBV30 combines with J gene TRBJ2-5, with unresolved D. The CDR3 contains 11 residues. V lost 2 bases to trimming and J lost 2 bases, with 3 bases between them. The germline gives CDR1 GTSNPN, CDR2 SVGIG (reference sequence). CDR3 protein: CAWSPQETQYF. The CDR3 bases are TGTGCCTGGAGTCCTCAAGAGACCCAGTACTTC. Full variable domain (rest looked up from reference TRBV30 and TRBJ2-5): SQTIHQWPATLVQPVGSPLSLECTVEGTSNPNLYWYRQAAGRGLQLLFYSVGIGQISSEVPQNLSASRPQDRQFILSSKKLLLSDSGFYLCAWSPQETQYFGPGTRLLVL.

On this clone: In the same sample, other DNA sequences code for this CDR3. The chain has TRBV9 and TRBJ2-5, with 9 bases identical to TRBD2. CDR1 and CDR2 (germline): SGDLS, YYNGEE. V gave up 0 bases and J gave up 1 base; unmatched junction bases: 1. The length of the CDR3 is 15 residues. The CDR3 DNA sequence: TGTGCCAGCAGCGTAGGACTAGCGGTCCAAGAGACCCAGTACTTC. Translating it yields CASSVGLAVQETQYF.

The V gene is TRBV2, the J gene TRBJ2-4; 9 nucleotides align to TRBD1. Per germline, CDR1 SNHLY and CDR2 FYNNEI. J was trimmed by 7 bases and V by 4 bases; bases with no gene match: 20. CDR3 length: 19 amino acids. The CDR3 bases are TGTGCCAGCAGTGCGAGGGACAGGGAAGGGGCCGTGGAAGGGAACATTCAGTACTTC. Its protein is CASSARDREGAVEGNIQYF.

The chain links TRBV15 to TRBJ2-7; 11 bases line up with TRBD2. The germline V gene encodes CDR1 LNHNV and CDR2 YYDKDF (reference sequence). Unmatched junction bases numbered 11, after V lost 1 base and J lost 3 bases. The CDR3 has 18 residues. The CDR3 loop is CATSRASGRPTPLYEQYF. The CDR3 DNA reads as TGTGCCACCAGCAGAGCTAGCGGGAGGCCGACCCCTCTCTACGAGCAGTACTTC.

Of note for this clone: Germline is not matched at one junction end, which may reflect a read error. The rearrangement links TRBV5-1 to TRBJ1-1; D is unresolved. Germline assignment: CDR1 SGHRS and CDR2 YFSETQ. CDR3 size: 13 residues. CDR3 loop: CASSLGGNAEAFF. DNA of the CDR3: TGCGCCAGCAGCTTGGGAGGGAACGCTGAAGCTTTCTTT. Together with reference TRBV5-1 and TRBJ1-1, the CDR3 gives the full variable domain: KAGVTQTPRYLIKTRGQQVTLSCSPISGHRSVSWYQQTPGQGLQFLFEYFSETQRNKGNFPGRFSGRQFSNSRSEMNVSTLELGDSALYLCASSLGGNAEAFFGQGTRLTVV.

The chain employs TRBV5-5 and TRBJ1-5, with D uncertain. The CDR3 sequence is 14 residues long. Germline assignment: CDR1 SGHKS and CDR2 YYEKEE (reference sequence). The V end was cut by 0 bases, the J end by 6 bases, with 10 bases between. The CDR3 is CASSLVEGPQPQHF. The CDR3 region has the DNA TGTGCCAGCAGCTTGGTCGAGGGCCCTCAGCCCCAGCATTTT. The entire variable domain, with the rest obtained from reference TRBV5-5 and TRBJ1-5, is as follows: DAGVTQSPTHLIKTRGQQVTLRCSPISGHKSVSWYQQVLGQGPQFIFQYYEKEERGRGNFPDRFSARQFPNYSSELNVNALLLGDSALYLCASSLVEGPQPQHFGDGTRLSIL.

This chain joins TRBV2 and TRBJ2-1; D is possibly TRBD2 (5 bases). This CDR3 contains 14 residues. From germline, CDR1 is SNHLY and CDR2 FYNNEI. The V gene lost 2 bases and the J gene lost 4 bases, with 9 bases spanning the gap. In DNA, the CDR3 is TGTGCCAGCAGTGAAAGACTAATATACAATGAGCAGTTCTTC. This sequence encodes CASSERLIYNEQFF.

This clone turned up a few times. The CDR3 sequence: CASNRQANSPLHF. The DNA for the CDR3 is TGTGCCAGCAACCGACAGGCTAATTCACCCCTCCACTTT. The V and J genes are TRBV6-5 and TRBJ1-6; a possible D gene is TRBD1 (6 bases). Trimming shortened V by 7 bases and J by 6 bases, and 10 bases separated the two germline ends. Germline V gives CDR1 MNHEY, CDR2 SVGAGI. The CDR3 is 13 residues long.

This clone was seen a few times. The chain uses TRBV7-6 and TRBJ2-7; D gene unclear. The CDR3 consists of 15 residues. From germline, CDR1 is SGHVS and CDR2 FNYEAQ. Trimming took off 1 base at V and 0 bases at J, with 10 bases between the two ends. CDR3 in amino acids: CASSLGRGNSYEQYF. In DNA form, the CDR3 reads TGTGCCAGCAGCTTAGGTCGCGGCAACTCCTACGAGCAGTACTTC.

The J gene is TRBJ2-3, the V gene TRBV19; D perhaps matches TRBD2 (6 bases). The ends were cut back, 3 bases at V and 2 bases at J, with 15 bases in the middle. Germline V gene sequence: CDR1 LNHDA, CDR2 SQIVND (reference sequence). This CDR3 is built from 16 residues. In DNA, the CDR3 is TGTGCCAGTAGTATCACTAGCAGGGTACCCACAGATACGCAGTATTTT. Its protein is CASSITSRVPTDTQYF.

The chain links TRBV5-4 to TRBJ2-1, with D maybe TRBD2 (5 bases). V lost 5 bases, J lost 9 bases, and 18 bases lay in between. Germline values: CDR1 SGHNT, CDR2 YYREEE (reference sequence). CDR3 length: 14 residues. Here the CDR3 reads CASSVPSGYGEQFF. Written as DNA, the CDR3 is TGTGCCAGCAGTGTACCCTCGGGATACGGTGAGCAGTTCTTC.

The V and J genes are TRBV20-1 and TRBJ1-4; 9 positions match TRBD1. The CDR3 is made up of 18 amino acids. CDR1 and CDR2 (germline): DFQATT, SNEGSKA (reference sequence). The trim removed 3 bases at V and 0 bases at J, leaving 11 bases unmatched. The CDR3 sequence is CSASGQGNPHATNEKLFF. DNA for the CDR3: TGCAGTGCTAGTGGACAGGGGAATCCCCATGCAACTAATGAAAAACTGTTTTTT.

CDR3 coding DNA: TGTGCCAGCAGTTACTCCAGCGGGAGCATTGATGAGCAGTTCTTC. As protein: CASSYSSGSIDEQFF. The chain recombines TRBV6-5 with TRBJ2-1; 8 bases line up with TRBD2. The V segment lost 0 bases and the J segment 8 bases; nucleotides outside the gene matches: 6. The CDR3 has 15 amino acids. Germline V gives CDR1 MNHEY, CDR2 SVGAGI.

This chain joins TRBV5-1 and TRBJ2-7; 12 bases are shared with TRBD1. This CDR3 spans 14 amino acids. V dropped 2 bases and J dropped 5; count of bases not matched to a gene: 2. Germline CDR1 and CDR2: SGHRS and YFSETQ. The CDR3 DNA reads TGCGCCAGCAGCTTAGGGACAGGGGGCCACGAGCAGTACTTC. It codes for CASSLGTGGHEQYF.

This clone came up a few times. The chain joins TRBV9 to TRBJ1-4; D not resolved. Germline V gene data show CDR1 as SGDLS and CDR2 as YYNGEE. This CDR3 contains 14 residues. Between the trimmed V and J ends, which lost 4 bases and 3 bases, there was a span of 10 bases. CDR3 amino acids: CASSPSQANEKLFF. In nucleotides, the CDR3 is TGTGCCAGCAGCCCATCGCAGGCTAATGAAAAACTGTTTTTT.

This chain's CDR3 is CASGNPGQGTEKLFF. CDR3 bases: TGTGCCAGCGGTAACCCGGGACAGGGGACTGAAAAACTGTTTTTT. This sequence joins TRBV27 and TRBJ1-4; TRBD1 matches at 10 bases. Unmatched junction bases numbered 10, after V lost 8 bases and J lost 7 bases. This CDR3 region has 15 residues. Germline CDR1 reads MNHEY; CDR2 reads SMNVEV (reference sequence).

This clone appeared once. The chain carries TRBV4-1 and TRBJ2-1; TRBD2 matches at 10 bases. The V segment lost 4 bases and the J segment 4 bases; nucleotides outside the gene matches: 7. The CDR3 loop spans 16 amino acids. Germline loops: CDR1 MGHRA, CDR2 YSYEKL. The CDR3 reads CASSPTTSGDYNEQFF. The CDR3 nucleotides are TGCGCCAGCAGCCCCACCACTAGCGGGGATTACAATGAGCAGTTCTTC.

The chain recombines TRBV5-1 with TRBJ2-7; 10 bases align to TRBD1. The CDR3 totals 15 residues. The V segment lost 6 bases and the J segment 6 bases; nucleotides outside the gene matches: 12. Germline values: CDR1 SGHRS, CDR2 YFSETQ. CDR3 sequence (DNA): TGCGCCAGCACCCCGGGACAGGGGTGGAAGGCCGAGCAGTACTTC. Its translation is CASTPGQGWKAEQYF.

The chain combines TRBV25-1 with TRBJ2-7; TRBD1 is a possible D gene (6 bases). CDR1 is MGHDK, CDR2 SYGVNS, per germline. V lost 5 bases and J 3 bases, leaving 14 bases between the germline ends. CDR3 length: 14 amino acids. CDR3: CASSKPGQIYEQYF. The CDR3 coding sequence is TGTGCCAGCAGTAAACCGGGACAAATCTACGAGCAGTACTTC.

This chain connects TRBV19 to TRBJ1-5; D gene ambiguous. Trimming took off 5 bases at V and 3 bases at J, with 8 bases between the two ends. Germline V lookup: CDR1 LNHDA, CDR2 SQIVND (reference sequence). The CDR3 length is 13 residues. In DNA, the CDR3 is TGTGCCAGTAGTCTCGTATCCAATCAGCCCCAGCATTTT. It translates to CASSLVSNQPQHF.

This sequence joins TRBV4-2 and TRBJ2-2; TRBD2 agrees at 13 bases. J gave up 7 bases and V 4 bases, and 6 bases lay outside the gene matches. The CDR3 is 16 residues long. Germline V lookup: CDR1 LGHNA, CDR2 YNFKEQ. This CDR3 reads CASSPWTSGSRGELFF. The CDR3 DNA is TGTGCCAGCAGCCCATGGACTAGCGGGAGCCGCGGGGAGCTGTTTTTT.

The J gene is TRBJ2-7, the V gene TRBV28, with D possibly matching TRBD2 (6 bases). Germline V CDR1 and CDR2: MDHEN, SYDVKM. CDR3 size: 15 residues. The ends were cut back, 3 bases at V and 2 bases at J, with 14 bases in the middle. DNA of the CDR3: TGTGCCAGCAGTTTGGGCGGGGCGTGGACCTACGAGCAGTACTTC. This sequence encodes CASSLGGAWTYEQYF.

V gene TRBV28 combines with J gene TRBJ2-7; 8 nucleotides align to TRBD1. CDR1 is MDHEN and CDR2 is SYDVKM in the germline V gene. The CDR3 is 12 amino acids. Trimming took 7 bases from V and 7 from J; bases not matched to a gene: 6. The CDR3 is CASKQGAREQYF. CDR3 sequence (DNA): TGTGCCAGCAAGCAGGGGGCGCGGGAGCAGTACTTC.

The chain couples TRBV27 to TRBJ2-2; 7 bases match TRBD1. The CDR3 sequence is 14 residues long. The V and J ends lost 6 bases and 2 bases, in that order; junction bases with no gene match: 3. Germline CDR1 is MNHEY and CDR2 is SMNVEV (reference sequence). This CDR3 reads CASSTGVNTGELFF. As DNA, the CDR3 is TGTGCCAGCAGCACAGGGGTTAACACCGGGGAGCTGTTTTTT.

J is TRBJ2-7 and V is TRBV5-1, with 10 positions matching TRBD1. The CDR3 runs 14 residues. The germline gives CDR1 SGHRS, CDR2 YFSETQ. V shed 4 bases and J 5 bases; nucleotides not matched to a gene: 6. DNA for the CDR3: TGCGCCAGCAGCCGGGACAGGGGTTCCAACGAGCAGTACTTC. This sequence encodes CASSRDRGSNEQYF.

The chain links TRBV6-1 to TRBJ2-4; TRBD2 agrees at 14 bases. The germline CDR1 and CDR2 sequences are MNHNS and SASEGT. The CDR3 extends over 16 amino acids. J gave up 6 bases and V 3 bases, and 4 bases lay outside the gene matches. The chain's CDR3 is CASSEGTSGSGNIQYF. The DNA of the CDR3 is TGTGCCAGCAGTGAGGGGACTAGCGGGAGTGGAAACATTCAGTACTTC.

The V and J genes are TRBV28 and TRBJ2-7; 10 nucleotides match TRBD1. Germline V gives CDR1 MDHEN, CDR2 SYDVKM. V was pared by 2 bases and J by 5 bases, with 12 bases of the junction left unmatched. This CDR3 region has 17 residues. CDR3 bases: TGTGCCAGCAGTTTAGATTACCGGGACAGGGGTAGCGACGAGCAGTACTTC. It encodes CASSLDYRDRGSDEQYF.

V and J are TRBV7-9 and TRBJ2-1; D may be TRBD2 (5 bases). Germline CDR1 and CDR2: SEHNR and FQNEAQ (reference sequence). The CDR3 spans 13 residues. V was shortened by 4 bases and J by 4 bases, with 8 bases between the two germline ends. The CDR3 here is CASSSLAYNEQFF. The CDR3 DNA reads as TGTGCCAGCAGCTCCCTAGCATACAATGAGCAGTTCTTC. The variable domain in full, with the rest retrieved from reference TRBV7-9 and TRBJ2-1, is DTGVSQNPRHKITKRGQNVTFRCDPISEHNRLYWYRQTLGQGPEFLTYFQNEAQLEKSRLLSDRFSAERPKGSFSTLEIQRTEQGDSAMYLCASSSLAYNEQFFGPGTRLTVL.

The V and J genes are TRBV5-3 and TRBJ1-6; 7 bases map to TRBD1. TRBV5-3 falls under the ORF class, with uncertain function. CDR3 length: 17 amino acids. The V gene end was trimmed by 4 bases and the J gene end by 9 bases; junction bases not matched to a gene: 16. The CDR3 reads CARSTLYGQVLRSPLHF. CDR3 in DNA: TGTGCCAGAAGCACTTTATACGGACAGGTCCTACGTTCACCCCTCCACTTT.